This TCR beta chain was documented in a study of shared clonotypes between healthy human individuals. Using roughly 180 ng DNA, 25,000 to 35,000 T cell genomes, the sorted-subset replicate PCRs were run. Using immunoSEQ multiplex PCR, the repertoire was profiled, and TCRdb retains in-frame clones only, with some absent. The sample contains roughly 2 million clones, more than 90% of which appear only once. Worth noting for this clone: Antigen specificity is unknown.

CDR1 SGHDT and CDR2 YYEEEE come from the germline V gene. The length of the CDR3 is 14 residues. V shed 3 bases and J shed 2 bases, with 12 bases lying between them. Partitioning of CD4+ cells yielded a CD45RA+ naive subset and a CD45RA-negative memory subset. Regarding the study as a whole: For naive CD4 cells, 5% to 6.5% of clonotypes were shared across a handful of donors. In the sorted subsets, rarefaction showed sequencing was incomplete despite large depth.

Sequencing was carried out using naive CD4+ T cells sorted from blood. This sample's subset: CD45RA+ positively selected. The gene calls are TRBV5-6 and TRBJ2-7, with no clear D. This TCR derives from a man younger than 35 in good health. This CDR3 reads CASSWSTAPYEQYF. The CDR3, as DNA: TGTGCCAGCAGCTGGTCGACTGCACCCTACGAGCAGTACTTC.